The rows below give T cell receptor beta chains drawn from one sample of a study of cytomegalovirus exposure and HLA in healthy donors. Measured with immunoSEQ multiplex PCR; TCRdb has only the in-frame clones, and not every one. Of around 170,000 clones in the sample, around 77% were seen once. Material for sequencing was PBMCs. These receptors originate from a man aged 60 to 75 in good health and CMV-seronegative. Both conserved end residues are part of each CDR3. A D gene is named only where the DNA matches it firmly. Clone size is shown for a subset of rows, as once, few, many or a class of expanded clone.

size	V	J	D	DNA	CDR3
few	TRBV5-1	TRBJ2-5	NA	TGCGCCAGCAGCGCCGAGGCCCAAGAGACCCAGTACTTC	CASSAEAQETQYF
NA	TRBV30	TRBJ2-2	NA	TGTGCCTGGATTCCCGCGGGGAACACCGGGGAGCTGTTTTTT	CAWIPAGNTGELFF
NA	TRBV6-1	TRBJ2-5	TRBD1	TGTGCCAGCACGGGACAGGGGTGGGAGACCCAGTACTTC	CASTGQGWETQYF
NA	TRBV6-1	TRBJ1-5	NA	TGTGCCAGCAGTGAATCCGGGGGCAATCAGCCCCAGCATTTT	CASSESGGNQPQHF
NA	TRBV30	TRBJ1-6	NA	TGTGCCTGGACCGAGGCGAGCTCCTATAATTCACCCCTCCACTTT	CAWTEASSYNSPLHF
few	TRBV5-1	TRBJ2-7	NA	TGCGCCAGCAGCTTGGCCCCCATGACGGGTAGCTCCTACGAGCAGTACTTC	CASSLAPMTGSSYEQYF
NA	TRBV5-1	TRBJ1-1	NA	TGCGCCAGCAGCTTGGACCCTTCTGGGGCGGTCGAAACTTTCTTT	CASSLDPSGAVETFF
NA	TRBV6-1	TRBJ1-1	TRBD1	TGTGCCAGCGCCCCGGACAGGGAAGCTGAAGCTTTCTTT	CASAPDREAEAFF
NA	TRBV27	TRBJ2-7	NA	TGTGCCAGCAGCCGAGCAGGGAACGAGCAGTACTTC	CASSRAGNEQYF
NA	TRBV11-2	TRBJ2-3	NA	TGTGCCAGCACGTTGGGCCATAGCACAGATACGCAGTATTTT	CASTLGHSTDTQYF
NA	TRBV14	TRBJ2-1	NA	TGTGCCAGCAGCCAAGATCTCGCAACTCACAATGAGCAGTTCTTC	CASSQDLATHNEQFF
NA	TRBV6-6	TRBJ2-7	NA	TGTGCCAGCAGTTACGGTACTCTTGGACAGACCTACGAGCAGTACTTC	CASSYGTLGQTYEQYF
few	TRBV4-2	TRBJ2-7	TRBD1	TGTGCCAGCAGCCTGTCCGGGACAGGGGGATGCGAGCAGTACTTC	CASSLSGTGGCEQYF
NA	TRBV7-8	TRBJ2-7	TRBD1	TGTGCCAGCAGCTATAAGACAGGGAGCTCCGAGCAGTACTTC	CASSYKTGSSEQYF
few	TRBV25-1	TRBJ1-1	TRBD1	TGTGCCAGCACCCGACCCGCGACAGGGAAAGGAAACACTGAAGCTTTCTTT	CASTRPATGKGNTEAFF
once	TRBV4-3	TRBJ1-2	NA	TGCGCCAGCAGCCAAGGGACAGCCTATGGCTACACCTTC	CASSQGTAYGYTF
NA	TRBV5-6	TRBJ1-2	NA	TGTGCCAGCAGCTTACAGACGGATTATGGCTACACCTTC	CASSLQTDYGYTF
NA	TRBV4-3	TRBJ2-7	NA	TGCGCCAGCAGCCAAGTAGCAGGGATATTTCCTTACGAGCAGTACTTC	CASSQVAGIFPYEQYF
NA	TRBV25-1	TRBJ2-3	NA	TGTGCCAGCAGTGAATCTAGCGACGGGGGTGACACAGATACGCAGTATTTT	CASSESSDGGDTDTQYF
NA	TRBV21-1	TRBJ1-5	NA	TGTGCCAGCAGCAATAGGGGACAGGGGGATCAGCCCCAGCATTTT	CASSNRGQGDQPQHF
NA	TRBV27	TRBJ1-6	NA	TGTGCCAGCAGTTTAGGGGGGTCTGGTTCACCCCTCCACTTT	CASSLGGSGSPLHF
NA	TRBV7-2	TRBJ2-1	TRBD2	TGTGCCAGCAGTCGCCGACTAGCGGGAGACCATGAGCAGTTCTTC	CASSRRLAGDHEQFF
NA	TRBV4-3	TRBJ1-1	NA	TGCGCCAGCAGCCTTCAGGGGAACACTGAAGCTTTCTTT	CASSLQGNTEAFF
NA	TRBV7-6	TRBJ2-7	TRBD1	TGTGCCAGCAGCTCCCGGGGACAGGGAGAGCAGTACTTC	CASSSRGQGEQYF
NA	TRBV2	TRBJ2-1	NA	TGTGCCAGCAGTGAACACGGAGGGGTGTCGACTGAGCAGTTCTTC	CASSEHGGVSTEQFF
once	TRBV7-9	TRBJ2-2	TRBD2	TGTGCCAGCAGCCCGGGACTAGCGGGTACGAACACCGGGGAGCTGTTTTTT	CASSPGLAGTNTGELFF
once	TRBV5-1	TRBJ1-5	NA	TGCGCCAGCAGCCTGCTTGGGGGCGCGGGCCAGCCCCAGCATTTT	CASSLLGGAGQPQHF
NA	TRBV2	TRBJ2-1	NA	TGTGCCAGCAGTGTAGGGGGGGGACGGGATGAGCAGTTCTTC	CASSVGGGRDEQFF
NA	TRBV18	TRBJ2-5	NA	TGTGCCAGCTCACCCGCAGGTCAAGAGACCCAGTACTTC	CASSPAGQETQYF
NA	TRBV4-1	TRBJ2-4	TRBD1	TGCGCCAGCAGCCGTGACAGGGATTTAGCCAAAAACATTCAGTACTTC	CASSRDRDLAKNIQYF
NA	TRBV6-1	TRBJ1-5	NA	TGTGCCAGCAGTGCCTCCACAGAATATTTCCAGCCCCAGCATTTT	CASSASTEYFQPQHF
NA	TRBV18	TRBJ2-1	TRBD2	TGTGCCAGCTCACCCGGACTAGATGGTGAGCAGTTCTTC	CASSPGLDGEQFF
NA	TRBV4-2	TRBJ2-7	NA	TGTGCCAGCAGCCAAGTTACAGGGACCTACGAGCAGTACTTC	CASSQVTGTYEQYF
NA	TRBV2	TRBJ1-5	NA	TGTGCCAGCAGTGTTCTGGGAGGGTCCAGCAATCAGCCCCAGCATTTT	CASSVLGGSSNQPQHF
NA	TRBV6-1	TRBJ1-2	TRBD1	TGTGCCAGCAGTGAAGTGGGGCGACAGGGGGATAACTATGGCTACACCTTC	CASSEVGRQGDNYGYTF
once	TRBV28	TRBJ1-4	TRBD1	TGTGCCAGCAGCCACGGACAGGGGTATGAAAAACTGTTTTTT	CASSHGQGYEKLFF
few	TRBV9	TRBJ2-3	TRBD2	TGTGCCAGCAGCGTAGTTCCTAGCGGGGCGTCCACCACAGATACGCAGTATTTT	CASSVVPSGASTTDTQYF
NA	TRBV20-1	TRBJ2-1	NA	TGCAGTGCTAGCTTCGCGAATGAGCAGTTCTTC	CSASFANEQFF
NA	TRBV2	TRBJ1-5	TRBD1	TGTGCCAGCTGCTACAGGGGCGGCTTCAATCAGCCCCAGAATTTT	CASCYRGGFNQPQNF
NA	TRBV6-4	TRBJ2-1	TRBD2	TGTGCCAGCAGTGTTAGACTAGCCTCCTACAATGAGCAGTTCTTC	CASSVRLASYNEQFF
few	TRBV2	TRBJ1-1	NA	TGTGCCAGCACCCTTGTCGGACAGACTGAAGCTTTCTTT	CASTLVGQTEAFF
NA	TRBV30	TRBJ2-1	TRBD1	TGTGCCTGGGATCGGACAGGACACTACAATGAGCAGTTCTTC	CAWDRTGHYNEQFF
NA	TRBV12-5	TRBJ1-3	NA	TGTGCTAGTGCCCCCCAGGGTCCAATCGGAAACACCATATATTTT	CASAPQGPIGNTIYF
NA	TRBV27	TRBJ2-7	TRBD2	TGTGCCAGCAGTTTGCGGGGGGGGTGGTACGAGCAGTACTTC	CASSLRGGWYEQYF
few	TRBV7-8	TRBJ2-3	NA	TGTGCCAGCAGCGCAGAAGAGGGCGGAAGCACAGATACGCAGTATTTT	CASSAEEGGSTDTQYF
NA	TRBV7-2	TRBJ2-7	TRBD2	TGTGCCAGCAGCTTAGGTCTGGGGGGGGGAAGCTACGAGCAGTACTTC	CASSLGLGGGSYEQYF
few	TRBV6-4	TRBJ2-2	NA	TGTGCCAGCAGTGGTGAAATAGCCGGGGAGCTGTTTTTT	CASSGEIAGELFF
once	TRBV30	TRBJ2-5	TRBD1	TGTGCCTGGTCCCCGGGACAGTTCCAAGAGACCCAGTACTTC	CAWSPGQFQETQYF
NA	TRBV28	TRBJ1-5	NA	TGTGCCAGCAGTTCATCAGGGGTTGGCAATCAGCCCCAGAATTTT	CASSSSGVGNQPQNF
NA	TRBV28	TRBJ2-1	NA	TGTGCCAGCAGTTTAGGTTCCGGGGAGGATGAGCAGTTCTTC	CASSLGSGEDEQFF
NA	TRBV19	TRBJ1-1	TRBD1	TGTGCCAGTAGTATTTTGGCAGGGGGCAACACTGAAGCTTTCTTT	CASSILAGGNTEAFF
NA	TRBV13	TRBJ2-3	TRBD2	TGTGCCAGCGGTAGCGGTCTAGCGGGAGGTTTCAGAGATACGCAGTATTTT	CASGSGLAGGFRDTQYF
few	TRBV18	TRBJ1-6	NA	TGTGCCAGCTCACCACCCTCCGGGGGGCTTAATTCACCCCTCCACTTT	CASSPPSGGLNSPLHF
NA	TRBV12-2	TRBJ1-2	NA	TGTGCAAGTCGTTACGGGTTGTCTGACAGGTCGGACCCGGAATATCGCTACACCTTC	CASRYGLSDRSDPEYRYTF
few	TRBV6-1	TRBJ1-5	TRBD1	TGTGCCAGCAGTGAAGTTAGGGGGACAGGCGACCCTCAGCCCCAGCATTTT	CASSEVRGTGDPQPQHF